This T cell receptor beta chain derives from a study of blood T cell repertoires in COVID-19. Study-level information: Specimens from acute and convalescent COVID-19 originated in the United States, Italy and Spain. T cells, B-cell-depleted T cells, or PBMCs provided the cDNA or gDNA that served as material.

The CDR3 sequence is 11 residues long. Germline V lookup: CDR1 SNHLY, CDR2 FYNNEI. V was cut by 7 bases and J by 8 bases, with 6 bases left in between. Original methodology: It was from reference gene primer amplification that nucleated cell counts were estimated. TCRdb's copy holds only in-frame clones and misses some; the assay was immunoSEQ multiplex PCR. The V and J calls and the clone size are those of that table, but D and trimming were determined from the DNA. The sample holds around 620,000 clones; over 80% are singletons and the top ten take about 0.24%. The chain combines TRBV2 with TRBJ1-6; no definite D call. The receptor comes from a woman younger than 30 with acute or convalescent COVID-19. The sequenced sample consisted of peripheral blood. This CDR3 is CASIRDSPLHF. DNA of the CDR3: TGTGCCAGCATACGAGATTCACCCCTCCACTTT.